This TCR beta chain was captured in a study of blood T cell repertoires in COVID-19 (TCRdb year 2020). Regarding the complete study: Collaborator samples came from the United States, Italy and Spain and covered acute and convalescent phases of COVID-19. Deeply sampled blood TCRbeta repertoires from subjects exposed to, actively infected with, or recovered from COVID-19 were included in the dataset. The repertoires were made available in a free public database intended to serve as a resource for research on the immune response to SARS-CoV-2. The material from the prospective study consisted of cDNA or gDNA derived from T cells, B-cell-depleted T cells, or PBMCs. Samples came from the ongoing ImmuneRACE study (first 160 participants) plus 1,254 subjects from 6 global collaborators. A de-identified subject ID, COVID-19 status, age in years and sex were almost always included in the sample metadata. Where available, HLA class I and class II types were taken from metadata supplied by the sample provider and were not determined by assay-based typing. What the work shows at the level of the full study, not this receptor alone: The amount of clinical and demographic metadata varied by source and participant and was provided uncurated.

This clone has just one count. Its antigen is unknown. No base qualities exist here, and no much larger clone lies one base off it. TCRbeta CDR3 regions were amplified from genomic DNA by means of the immunoSEQ Assay, a bias-controlled multiplex PCR. As for the original processing: Nucleated cell counts per sample were estimated from amplification of reference gene primers within the assay. To quantify the absolute abundance of each unique TCRbeta CDR3 rearrangement, sequence reads were collapsed and filtered. For each sample, productive Simpson clonality was calculated by taking the square root of Simpson's diversity index across productive rearrangements. TCRdb re-hosts the immuneACCESS table, in-frame sequences only. Its copies lack some clones; in the studies checked, an unresolved V gene accounts for under half of them, and the cause for the rest is not known. For V, J and clone size, that table is used; D and trimming come from the DNA. The sample table shows about 190,000 clones, and less than 90% are seen once. The leading ten clones occupy around 1.1% of the sample.

For CDR1 and CDR2, the germline V gene lists MDHEN and SYDVKM. Clipping removes 6 bases from V and 4 bases from J, with 8 as the unmatched junction base count. The CDR3 measures 14 amino acids from cysteine to phenylalanine. Just CDR3 DNA is preserved here, 42 bases in frame from base 1. The collaborating institutions used their own protocols to collect whole blood in K2EDTA tubes. For TCRbeta analysis, collaborators shipped samples in one of three forms: frozen whole blood, isolated PBMCs, or DNA extracted from either of those sample types. The rearrangement joined TRBV28 to TRBJ1-1; 7 junctional bases match TRBD1. The material sequenced was peripheral blood. This TCR was sampled from a man between 25 and 39 years old with acute or convalescent COVID-19. The DNA sequence is TGTGCCAGCAGCTCGGGACAGCGCCTCACTGAAGCTTTCTTT. The translation is CASSSGQRLTEAFF.